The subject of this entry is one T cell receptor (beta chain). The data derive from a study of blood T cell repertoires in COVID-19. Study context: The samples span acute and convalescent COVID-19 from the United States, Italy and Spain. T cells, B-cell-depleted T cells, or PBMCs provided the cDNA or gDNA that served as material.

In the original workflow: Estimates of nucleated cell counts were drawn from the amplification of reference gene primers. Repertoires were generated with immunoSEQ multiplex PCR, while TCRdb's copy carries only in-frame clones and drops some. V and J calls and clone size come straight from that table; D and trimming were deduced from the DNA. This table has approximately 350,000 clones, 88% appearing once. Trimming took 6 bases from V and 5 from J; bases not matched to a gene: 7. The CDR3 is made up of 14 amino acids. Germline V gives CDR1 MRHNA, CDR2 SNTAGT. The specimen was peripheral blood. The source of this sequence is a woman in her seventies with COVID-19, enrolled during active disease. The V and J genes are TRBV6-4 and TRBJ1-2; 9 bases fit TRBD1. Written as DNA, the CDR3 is TGTGCCAGCAGGCAAACCGGGACAGGGTATGGCTACACCTTC. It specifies CASRQTGTGYGYTF.